The 9 T cell receptor beta chains given below trace back to one sample, sequenced in a study of tumor-infiltrating lymphocytes in localized non-small cell lung cancer (TCRdb year 2021). Library generation was performed with the immunoSEQ multiplex PCR assay. The table was pulled from immuneACCESS by TCRdb, which kept in-frame rearrangements only. Such tables lose some clones; where checked, under half of the loss comes from unresolved V genes, and the rest has no known cause. The sample yields roughly 8,500 clones; around 68% were counted once. In total, the top ten clones hold around 9.4% of the sample. The sequenced sample consisted of uninvolved lung tissue not adjacent to the tumor. The origin of the receptors is a human donor with non-small cell lung cancer.

The genes are TRBV5-8 and TRBJ2-1, with 7 bases aligning to TRBD2. CDR1 is SGHTS, CDR2 YDEGEE, per germline. The CDR3 is 16 residues long. V was clipped by 4 bases and J by 1 base; unmatched bases: 8. The CDR3 DNA sequence: TGTGCCAGCAGCCCGGGCGGGAGTAGGTCCTACAATGAGCAGTTCTTC. Translated: CASSPGGSRSYNEQFF. The whole variable domain, filled in from reference TRBV5-8 and TRBJ2-1, reads EAGVTQSPTHLIKTRGQQATLRCSPISGHTSVYWYQQALGLGLQFLLWYDEGEERNRGNFPPRFSGRQFPNYSSELNVNALELEDSALYLCASSPGGSRSYNEQFFGPGTRLTVL.

This clone was found once. The chain is built from TRBV5-1 and TRBJ2-1; 8 bases match TRBD2. Trimming cost V 4 bases and J 3 bases; bases outside gene matches: 3. The CDR3 contains 14 residues. Germline V gene lookup returns CDR1 SGHRS and CDR2 YFSETQ. Written as DNA, the CDR3 is TGCGCCAGCAGCACCCGGGAGGGCTACAATGAGCAGTTCTTC. Translated, it gives CASSTREGYNEQFF.

This sequence joins TRBV11-2 and TRBJ2-1, with 11 bases lining up with TRBD2. CDR3 length: 15 amino acids. Germline CDR1 is SGHAT and CDR2 is FQNNGV. After removal of 5 bases from V and 9 bases from J, the junction contained 9 bases not matched to a gene. The CDR3 sequence: CASSVSGRAIFEQFF. The CDR3 nucleotides read TGTGCCAGCAGCGTTAGCGGGAGGGCCATATTTGAGCAGTTCTTC.

The chain couples TRBV9 to TRBJ2-5, with D possibly TRBD1 on 6 matching bases. Germline V lookup: CDR1 SGDLS, CDR2 YYNGEE. V was shortened by 3 bases and J by 5 bases, with 14 bases between the two germline ends. The CDR3 runs to 14 residues. CDR3 residues: CASSAQGSQETQYF. The CDR3 DNA follows: TGTGCCAGCAGCGCACAGGGATCTCAGGAGACCCAGTACTTC.

The chain has TRBV7-9 and TRBJ2-5; D uncertain. Trimming shortened V by 5 bases and J by 6 bases, and 10 bases separated the two germline ends. Germline values: CDR1 SEHNR, CDR2 FQNEAQ (reference sequence). CDR3 length: 12 amino acids. The CDR3 region is CASSLGEQTQYF. The CDR3 coding sequence is TGTGCCAGCAGCCTGGGTGAGCAGACCCAGTACTTC.

The table lists this clone with a few counts. This rearrangement joins TRBV25-1 to TRBJ1-4, with 8 bases identical to TRBD1. The CDR3 contains 14 residues. The germline V gene has CDR1 MGHDK and CDR2 SYGVNS. The V gene end was trimmed by 3 bases and the J gene end by 8 bases; junction bases not matched to a gene: 5. The CDR3 here is CASSDRTGKEKLFF. In nucleotides, the CDR3 is TGTGCCAGCAGTGACCGGACAGGGAAGGAAAAACTGTTTTTT.

V usage is TRBV6-4 and J usage is TRBJ2-3; D is ambiguous. CDR1 and CDR2 from the germline V gene are MRHNA and SNTAGT. V was cut by 5 bases and J by 5 bases, with 8 bases left in between. CDR3 length: 12 amino acids. DNA for the CDR3: TGTGCCAGCAGTCTCCGGAGAGATACGCAGTATTTT. This sequence encodes CASSLRRDTQYF.

The CDR3 region has the DNA TGTGCCAGCAGCACCTACAGGGTTACTGAAGCTTTCTTT. Translation gives CASSTYRVTEAFF. This chain uses TRBV7-2 with TRBJ1-1; the D gene is possibly TRBD1 (6 bases). The CDR3 consists of 13 residues. The V end lost 5 bases, the J end lost 5 bases, and 12 bases lay between the germline ends. CDR1 is SGHTA, CDR2 FQGNSA, per germline.

The chain uses TRBV6-4 and TRBJ1-1; weak D call: TRBD1 (5 bases). V was cut by 7 bases and J by 11 bases, with 5 bases left in between. Germline V lookup: CDR1 MRHNA, CDR2 SNTAGT. The CDR3 is 8 residues long. CDR3 sequence (DNA): TGTGCCAGCACAGGGGCTTTCTTT. Translating it yields CASTGAFF.